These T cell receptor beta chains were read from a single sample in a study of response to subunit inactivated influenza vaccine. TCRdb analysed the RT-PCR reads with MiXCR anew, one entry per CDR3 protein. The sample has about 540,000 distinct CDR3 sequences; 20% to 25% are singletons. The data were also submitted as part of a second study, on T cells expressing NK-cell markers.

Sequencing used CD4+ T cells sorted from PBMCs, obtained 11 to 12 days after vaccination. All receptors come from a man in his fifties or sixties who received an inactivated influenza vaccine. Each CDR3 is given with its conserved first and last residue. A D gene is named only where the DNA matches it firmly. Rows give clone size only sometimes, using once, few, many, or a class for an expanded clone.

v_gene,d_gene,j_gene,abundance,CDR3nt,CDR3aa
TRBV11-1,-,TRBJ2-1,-,TGTGCCAGCAGCTTATACGGGCGCCCATACAATGAGCAGTTCTTC,CASSLYGRPYNEQFF
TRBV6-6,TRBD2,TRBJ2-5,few,TGTGCCAGCAGCCGCGGACTAGGAGAGACCCAGTACTTC,CASSRGLGETQYF
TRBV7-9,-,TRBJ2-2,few,TGTGCCAGCAGACCAATTGACACGAACACCGGGGAGCTGTTTTTT,CASRPIDTNTGELFF
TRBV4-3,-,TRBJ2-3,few,TGCGCCAGCAGCCAACTGGGGGGATTCACAGATACGCAGTATTTT,CASSQLGGFTDTQYF
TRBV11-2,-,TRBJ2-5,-,TGTGCCAGCCAAAAGGTGTCACAAGAGACCCAGTACTTC,CASQKVSQETQYF
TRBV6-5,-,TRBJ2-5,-,TGTGCCAGCAGTTATGGGGTCAGAAAAGAGACCCAGTACTTC,CASSYGVRKETQYF
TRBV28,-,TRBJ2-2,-,TGTGCCAGCAGAAAACCAGGGGCCGGGGAGCTGTTTTTT,CASRKPGAGELFF
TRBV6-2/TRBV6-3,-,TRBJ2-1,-,TGTGCCAGCAGCCACCGGGACAACTACAATGAGCAGTTCTTC,CASSHRDNYNEQFF
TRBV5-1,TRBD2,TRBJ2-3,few,TGCGCCAGCAGCTCTTACGGACTAGCGGGGGGGCTGGATACGCAGTATTTT,CASSSYGLAGGLDTQYF
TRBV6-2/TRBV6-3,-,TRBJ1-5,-,TGTGCCAGCAGCAGGGGCAACCGGAATCAGCCCCAGCATTTT,CASSRGNRNQPQHF